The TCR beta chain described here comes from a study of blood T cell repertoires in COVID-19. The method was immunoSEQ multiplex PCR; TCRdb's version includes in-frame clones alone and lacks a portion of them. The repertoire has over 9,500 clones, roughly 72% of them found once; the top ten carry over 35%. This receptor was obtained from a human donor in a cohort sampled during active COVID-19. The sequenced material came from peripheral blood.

Here the CDR3 DNA reads TGTGCCATCAGTGAGGGCCCCCAAGAGACCCAGTACTTC. This codes for CAISEGPQETQYF. The chain recombines TRBV10-3 with TRBJ2-5; D remains ambiguous. Deletions cut 2 bases from V and 1 base from J, with 5 bases between. The CDR3 is made up of 13 amino acids. Germline assignment: CDR1 ENHRY and CDR2 SYGVKD.